This T cell receptor beta chain derives from a study of cytomegalovirus exposure and HLA in healthy donors. V lost 3 bases and J 0 bases, leaving 11 bases between the germline ends. The CDR3 has 16 amino acids. Per germline, CDR1 MNHEY and CDR2 SVGAGI. The PCR was carried out with 60 Vbeta primers and 13 Jbeta primers. The method was immunoSEQ multiplex PCR; TCRdb's version includes in-frame clones alone and lacks a portion of them. Among under 200,000 clones listed, around 72% were seen once. The specimen sequenced was PBMCs. The clonotype was recovered from a female donor in good health and CMV-seronegative. The chain links TRBV6-5 to TRBJ1-4; possibly TRBD1 for D (5 bases). The CDR3 loop is CASSYTGASTNEKLFF. In nucleotides, the CDR3 is TGTGCCAGCAGTTATACAGGCGCCTCAACTAATGAAAAACTGTTTTTT.